This T cell receptor beta chain was retrieved from a study of blood T cell repertoires in COVID-19. Across the study: The United States, Italy and Spain were the sources of the acute and convalescent COVID-19 samples.

Original data processing: For nucleated cells, counts were estimated from reference gene primer amplification. The assay was immunoSEQ multiplex PCR, and TCRdb's table has in-frame clones only and misses some. Clone size and the V and J calls come from that table; the DNA yielded D and trimming. The top ten hold around 30% of the sample, which has about 46,000 clones, 80% to 90% seen once. Germline assignment: CDR1 SGHNT and CDR2 YYREEE (reference sequence). This CDR3 has 14 amino acids. V was clipped by 4 bases and J by 3 bases; unmatched bases: 2. The Seattle patients, enrolled during active infection, were followed longitudinally.

The chain couples TRBV5-4 to TRBJ2-2; 8 nucleotides align to TRBD1. The sequenced material came from peripheral blood. The source of this sequence is a woman older than 75 with COVID-19, enrolled during active disease. CDR3 nucleotides: TGTGCCAGCAGCATGGGACAGGACACCGGGGAGCTGTTTTTT. Translating it yields CASSMGQDTGELFF.